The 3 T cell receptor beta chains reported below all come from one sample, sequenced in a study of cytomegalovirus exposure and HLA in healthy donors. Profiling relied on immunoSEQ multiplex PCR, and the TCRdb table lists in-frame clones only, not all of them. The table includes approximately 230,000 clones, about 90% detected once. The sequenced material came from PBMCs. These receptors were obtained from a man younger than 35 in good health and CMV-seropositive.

CDR3 protein: CASSPAPARGKAFF. CDR3 sequence (DNA): TGTGCCAGCAGCCCAGCCCCTGCCAGGGGAAAAGCTTTCTTT. This chain links TRBV7-9 with TRBJ1-1; weak D call: TRBD1 (6 bases). Trimming left V 5 bases short and J 9 bases short, with 19 bases between. The germline V gene has CDR1 SEHNR and CDR2 FQNEAQ (reference sequence). The CDR3 sequence is 14 residues long. Together with reference TRBV7-9 and TRBJ1-1, the CDR3 gives the full variable domain: DTGVSQNPRHKITKRGQNVTFRCDPISEHNRLYWYRQTLGQGPEFLTYFQNEAQLEKSRLLSDRFSAERPKGSFSTLEIQRTEQGDSAMYLCASSPAPARGKAFFGQGTRLTVV.

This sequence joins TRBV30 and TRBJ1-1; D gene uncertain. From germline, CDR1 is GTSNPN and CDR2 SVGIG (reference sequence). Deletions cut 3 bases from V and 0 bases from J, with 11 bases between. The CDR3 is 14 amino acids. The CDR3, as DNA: TGTGCCTGGAGAAGTGACCCGATGAACACTGAAGCTTTCTTT. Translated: CAWRSDPMNTEAFF.

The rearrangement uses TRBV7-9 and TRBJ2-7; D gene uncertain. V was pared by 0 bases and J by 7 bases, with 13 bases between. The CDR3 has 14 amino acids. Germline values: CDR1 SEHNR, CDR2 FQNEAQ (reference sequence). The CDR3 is CASSLAGYGGEQYF. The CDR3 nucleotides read TGTGCCAGCAGCTTAGCGGGTTACGGTGGAGAGCAGTACTTC.